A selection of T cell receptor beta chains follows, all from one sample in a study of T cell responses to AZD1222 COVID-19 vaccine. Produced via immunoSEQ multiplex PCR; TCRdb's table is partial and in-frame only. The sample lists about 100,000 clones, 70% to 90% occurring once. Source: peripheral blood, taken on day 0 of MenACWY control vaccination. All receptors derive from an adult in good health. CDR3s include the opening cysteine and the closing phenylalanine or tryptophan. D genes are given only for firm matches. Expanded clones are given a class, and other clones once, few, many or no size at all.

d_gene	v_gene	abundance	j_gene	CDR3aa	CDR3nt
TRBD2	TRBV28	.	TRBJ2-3	CAGSGGATNTQYF	TGTGCCGGTAGCGGGGGGGCCACGAATACGCAGTATTTT
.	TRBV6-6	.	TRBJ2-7	CASSYSTHEQYF	TGTGCCAGCAGTTACTCGACACACGAGCAGTACTTC
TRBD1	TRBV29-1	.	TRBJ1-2	CSAATGSYGYTF	TGCAGCGCTGCGACAGGGAGCTATGGCTACACCTTC
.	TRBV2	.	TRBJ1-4	CASSPNGQGGEKLFF	TGTGCCAGCAGCCCCAATGGGCAGGGAGGTGAAAAACTGTTTTTT
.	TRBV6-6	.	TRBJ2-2	CASSPVITGLPSAVTGELFF	TGTGCCAGCAGTCCAGTTATTACCGGGCTCCCTAGCGCGGTCACCGGGGAGCTGTTTTTT
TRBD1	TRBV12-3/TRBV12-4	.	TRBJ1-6	CASSRDRNSPLHF	TGTGCCAGCAGTCGGGACAGAAATTCACCCCTCCACTTT
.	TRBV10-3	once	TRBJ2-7	CAIGSTDSYEQYF	TGTGCCATAGGCAGTACGGATTCCTACGAGCAGTACTTC
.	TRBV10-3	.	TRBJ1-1	CAISESGGTNTEAFF	TGTGCCATCAGTGAGTCGGGTGGGACGAACACTGAAGCTTTCTTT
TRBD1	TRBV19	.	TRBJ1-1	CASSQGDTEAFF	TGTGCCAGTAGTCAGGGGGACACTGAAGCTTTCTTT
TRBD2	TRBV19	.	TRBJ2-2	CASGPTSGRPGELFF	TGTGCCAGTGGACCAACTAGCGGGAGACCCGGGGAGCTGTTTTTT